The T cell receptor (beta chain) under discussion was sequenced for a study of response to subunit inactivated influenza vaccine. Study observations and caveats: Only a handful of new T cells, the authors suggested, are recruited with each seasonal influenza vaccination.

Regarding this clonotype: Its antigen is unknown.

TCRdb used MiXCR to reprocess the RT-PCR reads, holding one entry per CDR3 protein. The sample gives approximately 520,000 distinct CDR3 sequences, about 15% of which show up once; less than 4% is in the top ten. Germline-derived CDR1 and CDR2 are MDHEN and SYDVKM. The CDR3 covers 12 residues. Between the trimmed V and J ends, which lost 3 bases and 3 bases, there was a span of 3 bases. Material: CD4+ T cells sorted from PBMCs, obtained roughly 24 months after vaccination. This TCR was recovered from a man between 50 and 69 years old who received an inactivated influenza vaccine. V usage is TRBV28 and J usage is TRBJ1-3; no reliable D call. The CDR3: CASSFLGNTIYF. As DNA, the CDR3 is TGTGCCAGCAGTTTTCTTGGAAACACCATATATTTT. Complete variable domain (other parts from reference TRBV28 and TRBJ1-3): DVKVTQSSRYLVKRTGEKVFLECVQDMDHENMFWYRQDPGLGLRLIYFSYDVKMKEKGDIPEGYSVSREKKERFSLILESASTNQTSMYLCASSFLGNTIYFGEGSWLTVV.